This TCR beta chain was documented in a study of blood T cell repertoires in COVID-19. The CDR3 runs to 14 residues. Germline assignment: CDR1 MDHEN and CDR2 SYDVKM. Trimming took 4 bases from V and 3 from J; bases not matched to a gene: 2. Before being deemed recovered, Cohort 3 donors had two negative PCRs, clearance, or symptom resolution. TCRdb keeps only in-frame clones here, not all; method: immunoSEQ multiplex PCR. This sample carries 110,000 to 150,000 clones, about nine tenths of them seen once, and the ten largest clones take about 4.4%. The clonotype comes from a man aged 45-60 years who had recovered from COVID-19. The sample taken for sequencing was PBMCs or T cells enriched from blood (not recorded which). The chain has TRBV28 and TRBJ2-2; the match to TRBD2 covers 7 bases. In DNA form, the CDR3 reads TGTGCCAGCAGTTCGGGGGGACACACCGGGGAGCTGTTTTTT. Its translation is CASSSGGHTGELFF.